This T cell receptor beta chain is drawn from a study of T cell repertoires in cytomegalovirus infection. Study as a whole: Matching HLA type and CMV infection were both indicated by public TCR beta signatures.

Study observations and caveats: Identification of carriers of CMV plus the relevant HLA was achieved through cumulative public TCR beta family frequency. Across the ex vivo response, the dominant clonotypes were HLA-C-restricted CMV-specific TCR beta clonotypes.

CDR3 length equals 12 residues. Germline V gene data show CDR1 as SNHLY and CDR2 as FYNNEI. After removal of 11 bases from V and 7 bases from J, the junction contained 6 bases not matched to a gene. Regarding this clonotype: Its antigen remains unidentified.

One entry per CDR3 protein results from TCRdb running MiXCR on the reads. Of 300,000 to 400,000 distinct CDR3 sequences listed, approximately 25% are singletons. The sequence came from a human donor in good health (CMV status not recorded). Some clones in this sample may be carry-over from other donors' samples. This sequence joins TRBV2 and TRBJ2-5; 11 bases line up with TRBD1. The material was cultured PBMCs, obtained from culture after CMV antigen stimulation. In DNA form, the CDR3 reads TGTGCCTCCGGGGGGACAGGGGGGACCCAGTACTTC. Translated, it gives CASGGTGGTQYF.